The TCR beta chain described here comes from a study of CXCR3-negative and CXCR3-positive naive CD8 T cells. UMI-labeled 5' RACE TRB cDNA libraries were prepared from the cells. TCRdb reanalyzed the 5' RACE reads, giving one entry per CDR3 protein sequence and no DNA. The sample has about 6,100 distinct CDR3 sequences, and its top ten clones hold roughly 1.4%. With 300,000 cells each, the CD8+ T cell subsets were individually sorted in triplicate. The CDR3 totals 16 residues. Per the germline V gene, CDR1 is SNHLY and CDR2 is FYNNEI. This clonotype shows up as medium-sized (0.01 to 0.1%) by frequency.

V usage is TRBV2 and J usage is TRBJ1-5. Sequenced: naive CXCR3- CD8+ T cells from blood. Subset: CD45RO-CCR7+CD27+CD95- naive CD8+ T cells lacking CXCR3 (TNR3-). The TCR was taken from a human donor in good health. Some clones in this sample may be carry-over from other donors' samples. The chain's CDR3 is CASSGGRVNSNQPQHF.